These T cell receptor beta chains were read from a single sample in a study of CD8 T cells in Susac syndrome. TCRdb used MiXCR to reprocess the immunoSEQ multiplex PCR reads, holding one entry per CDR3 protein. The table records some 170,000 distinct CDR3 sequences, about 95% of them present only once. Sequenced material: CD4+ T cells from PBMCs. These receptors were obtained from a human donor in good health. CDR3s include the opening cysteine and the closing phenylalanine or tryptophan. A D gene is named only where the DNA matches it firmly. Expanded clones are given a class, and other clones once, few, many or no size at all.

DNA: TGCGCCAGCAGCCAACGACTAGCGGACGCCACCTACGAGCAGTACTTC
CDR3: CASSQRLADATYEQYF
D: TRBD2
V: TRBV5-1
J: TRBJ2-7
size: -

DNA: TGTGCCAGCAGCGTGGACAGGGGGAACACTGAAGCTTTCTTT
CDR3: CASSVDRGNTEAFF
D: TRBD1
V: TRBV9
J: TRBJ1-1
size: -

DNA: TGTGCCAGCAGCTTAGAGCCAGCGGGTACGCAGTATTTT
CDR3: CASSLEPAGTQYF
D: -
V: TRBV7-2
J: TRBJ2-3
size: -

DNA: TGTGCCAGCAGCCAAGAATGGGCTAGCGGGAGCTCCTACAATGAGCAGTTCTTC
CDR3: CASSQEWASGSSYNEQFF
D: TRBD2
V: TRBV3-1
J: TRBJ2-1
size: -

DNA: TGTGCCAGCAGTTACTCAGCATCCAGGAGCTCTGGAAACACCATATATTTT
CDR3: CASSYSASRSSGNTIYF
D: -
V: TRBV6-2/TRBV6-3
J: TRBJ1-3
size: -

DNA: TGTGCCAGCAGCCAAGAAACGGGGGGCGTTTTCAATCAGCCCCAGCATTTT
CDR3: CASSQETGGVFNQPQHF
D: -
V: TRBV3-1
J: TRBJ1-5
size: once

DNA: TGTGCCAGCAGTTCGCACAGTGTCAGGCCCCAGCATTTT
CDR3: CASSSHSVRPQHF
D: -
V: TRBV12-3/TRBV12-4
J: TRBJ1-5
size: -

DNA: TGCAGTGCTAACCGGGACGGCCCTTCGCCCCAGCATTTT
CDR3: CSANRDGPSPQHF
D: -
V: TRBV20-1
J: TRBJ1-5
size: -

DNA: TGTGCCAGCAGCCCGAATATAGGGGAGGGAGCCAAAAACATTCAGTACTTC
CDR3: CASSPNIGEGAKNIQYF
D: TRBD2
V: TRBV6-2/TRBV6-3
J: TRBJ2-4
size: -

DNA: TGTGCCAGCAGCCCTCCGGGCAATCAGCCCCAGCATTTT
CDR3: CASSPPGNQPQHF
D: -
V: TRBV3-1
J: TRBJ1-5
size: -

DNA: TGTGCCAGCAGCGGCCCCGGTAATGAGCAGTTCTTC
CDR3: CASSGPGNEQFF
D: -
V: TRBV9
J: TRBJ2-1
size: -

DNA: TGTGCCAGCAGCTCCGACAGGGCGGGAGGGTATGGCTACACCTTC
CDR3: CASSSDRAGGYGYTF
D: TRBD1
V: TRBV7-9
J: TRBJ1-2
size: -

DNA: TGTGCCAGCAGCTCCGGGACAGGGGATGGCTACACCTTC
CDR3: CASSSGTGDGYTF
D: TRBD1
V: TRBV7-2
J: TRBJ1-2
size: once

DNA: TGTGCCAGCAGTTTAGGGACTTGGCCTACCGAGCAGTACTTC
CDR3: CASSLGTWPTEQYF
D: -
V: TRBV12-3/TRBV12-4
J: TRBJ2-7
size: -

DNA: TGTGCCAGCTCACGACTAGCGGGAGAGGAGCAGTTCTTC
CDR3: CASSRLAGEEQFF
D: TRBD2
V: TRBV18
J: TRBJ2-1
size: -

DNA: TGTGCCAGCAGGGACCAGGGGAATGAGCAGTTCTTC
CDR3: CASRDQGNEQFF
D: -
V: TRBV2
J: TRBJ2-1
size: -

DNA: TGTGCCAGCAGTCAAACCCCTACAGGCTCTGGGGCCAACGTCCTGACTTTC
CDR3: CASSQTPTGSGANVLTF
D: -
V: TRBV27
J: TRBJ2-6
size: -

DNA: TGTGCCAGCGCATACGGGGGACAGGGGTACAATGAGCAGTTCTTC
CDR3: CASAYGGQGYNEQFF
D: TRBD1
V: TRBV7-3
J: TRBJ2-1
size: -

DNA: TGTGCCAGCAGTTACAGGCCGGGGGTATACGAGCAGTACTTC
CDR3: CASSYRPGVYEQYF
D: -
V: TRBV6-5
J: TRBJ2-7
size: -

DNA: TGTGCCAGCAGCCCCCGGGGACTTGTGAACACCGGGGAGCTGTTTTTT
CDR3: CASSPRGLVNTGELFF
D: -
V: TRBV9
J: TRBJ2-2
size: -

DNA: TGTGCCAGCAGTTGGACCGAAACTGAAGCTTTCTTT
CDR3: CASSWTETEAFF
D: -
V: TRBV6-2/TRBV6-3
J: TRBJ1-1
size: -

DNA: TGTGCCAGTAGTATACTAAACAGGGGAGGAAGGACTGAAGCTTTCTTT
CDR3: CASSILNRGGRTEAFF
D: TRBD1
V: TRBV19
J: TRBJ1-1
size: -

DNA: TGTGCCAGCAGCTTCCTGGGGGATCGTGATCAGCCCCAGCATTTT
CDR3: CASSFLGDRDQPQHF
D: -
V: TRBV7-2
J: TRBJ1-5
size: -

DNA: TGTGCCAGCAGGGACCGAGGGTACAATGAGCAGTTCTTC
CDR3: CASRDRGYNEQFF
D: -
V: TRBV28
J: TRBJ2-1
size: few

DNA: TGTGCCAGCAGACCCGGGGAGGGATGGGCCAAAAACATTCAGTACTTC
CDR3: CASRPGEGWAKNIQYF
D: TRBD2
V: TRBV2
J: TRBJ2-4
size: -

DNA: TGCAGTGCTCAGAGGGGGACAGGGGTAACAGATACGCAGTATTTT
CDR3: CSAQRGTGVTDTQYF
D: TRBD1
V: TRBV20-1
J: TRBJ2-3
size: -

DNA: TGTGCCAGCAGCCAAGTGGGCGGTGACTCCTACGAGCAGTACTTC
CDR3: CASSQVGGDSYEQYF
D: -
V: TRBV4-2
J: TRBJ2-7
size: -

DNA: TGCGCCAGCAGCCCCGTCAGGGATCAGGGCTACACCTTC
CDR3: CASSPVRDQGYTF
D: -
V: TRBV4-3
J: TRBJ1-2
size: -

DNA: TGTGCCAGCAGCCCCCGCGGGGTCAAATACAATGAGCAGTTCTTC
CDR3: CASSPRGVKYNEQFF
D: -
V: TRBV6-6
J: TRBJ2-1
size: -

DNA: TGTGCCAGCAGTCGATACGGGACAGTCTATGGCTACACCTTC
CDR3: CASSRYGTVYGYTF
D: TRBD1
V: TRBV6-5
J: TRBJ1-2
size: -

DNA: TGCAGCGTTGTTGGGCAGGGTGGATTCAAGTTCTTC
CDR3: CSVVGQGGFKFF
D: -
V: TRBV29-1
J: TRBJ2-1
size: -

DNA: TGTGCCAGCAGTTCCGGGGACAGGGGTAGTATGGTTTACGAGCAGTACTTC
CDR3: CASSSGDRGSMVYEQYF
D: TRBD1
V: TRBV6-5
J: TRBJ2-7
size: -

DNA: TGTGCCAGCTCACCACCTGGACGGACCTATGGCTACACCTTC
CDR3: CASSPPGRTYGYTF
D: -
V: TRBV18
J: TRBJ1-2
size: -

DNA: TGTGCCAGCAGTTACAGGAGGTTAGACTCTGGAAACACCATATATTTT
CDR3: CASSYRRLDSGNTIYF
D: -
V: TRBV6-5
J: TRBJ1-3
size: -

DNA: TGCAGTCCATCCTCTAGCCCCAGCACAGATACGCAGTATTTT
CDR3: CSPSSSPSTDTQYF
D: -
V: TRBV20-1
J: TRBJ2-3
size: -

DNA: TGTGCCAGCAGCCTTGCCCCGGGCTACGAGCAGTACTTC
CDR3: CASSLAPGYEQYF
D: -
V: TRBV27
J: TRBJ2-7
size: -

DNA: TGTGCCAGCAGCTCCGGGACAGGCTGGAGCGAGACCCAGTACTTC
CDR3: CASSSGTGWSETQYF
D: TRBD1
V: TRBV7-6
J: TRBJ2-5
size: -

DNA: TGCAGCGTTGAAGTTTTGGGCTACGAGCAGTACTTC
CDR3: CSVEVLGYEQYF
D: -
V: TRBV29-1
J: TRBJ2-7
size: -

DNA: TGTGCCAGCAGCTGGGGACAGAGTAAGAACACTGAAGCTTTCTTT
CDR3: CASSWGQSKNTEAFF
D: TRBD1
V: TRBV5-4
J: TRBJ1-1
size: -

DNA: TGCAGCGTTGAAGATCGGGGGGGGAGGCCCTACGAGCAGTACTTC
CDR3: CSVEDRGGRPYEQYF
D: TRBD2
V: TRBV29-1
J: TRBJ2-7
size: -

DNA: TGTGCCAGCAGTCCGAAAGGGATGGGGAGGACTGAAGCTTTCTTT
CDR3: CASSPKGMGRTEAFF
D: -
V: TRBV27
J: TRBJ1-1
size: -

DNA: TGCAGTGCTGGGACTAGCGGAGCTACCTACGAGCAGTACTTC
CDR3: CSAGTSGATYEQYF
D: TRBD2
V: TRBV20-1
J: TRBJ2-7
size: -